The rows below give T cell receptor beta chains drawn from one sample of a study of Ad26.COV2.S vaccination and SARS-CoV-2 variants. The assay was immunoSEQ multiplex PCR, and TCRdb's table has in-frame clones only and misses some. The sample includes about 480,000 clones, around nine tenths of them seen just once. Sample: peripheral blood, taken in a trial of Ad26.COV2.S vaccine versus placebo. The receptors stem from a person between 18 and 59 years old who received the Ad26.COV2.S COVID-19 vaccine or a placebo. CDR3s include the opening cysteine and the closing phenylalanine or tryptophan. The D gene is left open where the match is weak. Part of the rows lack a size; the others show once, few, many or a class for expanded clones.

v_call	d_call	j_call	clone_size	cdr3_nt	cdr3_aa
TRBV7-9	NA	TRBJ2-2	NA	TGTGCCAGCAGCTCTACAGGCAGGCGGGAGCTGTTTTTT	CASSSTGRRELFF
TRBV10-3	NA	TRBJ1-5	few	TGTGCCATCGTTGCTTCGCCCAATCAGCCCCAGCATTTT	CAIVASPNQPQHF
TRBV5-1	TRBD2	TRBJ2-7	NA	TGCGCCAGCAGCCCCAGGACTAGCGGCTCCTACGAGCAGTACTTC	CASSPRTSGSYEQYF
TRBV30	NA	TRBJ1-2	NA	TGTGCCCTGGACAGCGTTAACTATGGCTACACCTTC	CALDSVNYGYTF
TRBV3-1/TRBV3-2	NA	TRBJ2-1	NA	TGTGCCAGCAGCCAAGTCATAACGGGCAATGAGCAGTTCTTC	CASSQVITGNEQFF
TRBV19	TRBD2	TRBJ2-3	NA	TGTGCCAGTAGTATAGTAGCGGGAGGTTGGGATACGCAGTATTTT	CASSIVAGGWDTQYF
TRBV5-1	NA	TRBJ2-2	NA	TGCGCCAGCTCCCCCACGGCGGGGCCCGCGAACACCGGGGAGCTGTTTTTT	CASSPTAGPANTGELFF
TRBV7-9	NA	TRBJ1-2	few	TGTGCCAGCAGCTTAGGAGCTTATGGCTACACCTTC	CASSLGAYGYTF
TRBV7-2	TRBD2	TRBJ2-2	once	TGTGCCAGCAGCTTATCTCGACTAGCGGGGGGGAACACCGGGGAGCTGTTTTTT	CASSLSRLAGGNTGELFF
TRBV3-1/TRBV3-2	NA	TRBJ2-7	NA	TGTGCCAGCAGCCCCTGCGGGTTGGCCTACGAGCAGTACTTC	CASSPCGLAYEQYF
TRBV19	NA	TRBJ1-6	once	TGTGCCAGTAGTATATCTAGCTCCTATAATTCACCCCTCCACTTT	CASSISSSYNSPLHF
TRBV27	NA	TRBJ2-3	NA	TGTGCCAGCAGTCCTAACACAGATACGCAGTATTTT	CASSPNTDTQYF
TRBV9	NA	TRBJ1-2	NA	TGTGCCAGCAGCGTAGTTTCTTCTGCCGGGGTGCCCTATGGCTACACCTTC	CASSVVSSAGVPYGYTF
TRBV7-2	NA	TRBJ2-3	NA	TGTGCCAGCAGCTTAGCGGGGCTAGTCGCAGATACGCAGTATTTT	CASSLAGLVADTQYF
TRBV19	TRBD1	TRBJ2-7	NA	TGTGCCAGTAGTGTCCCCGGACAGGCTCCCTACGAGCAGTACTTC	CASSVPGQAPYEQYF
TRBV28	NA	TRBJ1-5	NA	TGTGCCAGCAGTTGGGTCATAGATCAGCCCCAGCATTTT	CASSWVIDQPQHF
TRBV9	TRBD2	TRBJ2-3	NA	TGTGCCAGCAGCCGGCGCATGGTGACTAGCGGGAGATCAGATACGCAGTATTTT	CASSRRMVTSGRSDTQYF
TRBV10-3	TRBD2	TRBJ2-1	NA	TGTGCCATCAGTGCTACTAGCGGGAGGGGCTGGAATGAGCAGTTCTTC	CAISATSGRGWNEQFF
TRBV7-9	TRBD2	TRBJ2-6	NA	TGTGCCAGCACCCCAACCGGGGGGTCCCCTTCCTCTGGGGCCAACGTCCTGACTTTC	CASTPTGGSPSSGANVLTF
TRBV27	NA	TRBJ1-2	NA	TGTGCCAGCAGTCCATCAGGGTATGGCTACACCTTC	CASSPSGYGYTF
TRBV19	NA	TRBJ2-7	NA	TGTGCCAGTAGTATCCCAGGCTACGAGCAGTACTTC	CASSIPGYEQYF
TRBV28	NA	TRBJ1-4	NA	TGTGCCAGCAGTTCAGTGACAGGTTTTAATGAAAAACTGTTTTTT	CASSSVTGFNEKLFF
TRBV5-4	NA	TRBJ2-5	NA	TGTGCCAGCAGCAAAGGTGGGGACCTCGGACTCGAAGAGACCCAGTACTTC	CASSKGGDLGLEETQYF
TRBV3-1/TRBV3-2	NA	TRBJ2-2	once	TGTGCCAGCAGCCGGACAGTCACCGGGGAGCTGTTTTTT	CASSRTVTGELFF
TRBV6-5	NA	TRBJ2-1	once	TGTGCCAGCACCGGGGACTGGACCTACAATGAGCAGTTCTTC	CASTGDWTYNEQFF
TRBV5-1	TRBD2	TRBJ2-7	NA	TGCGCCAGCAGCGCCGGGCCGGGACTAGGCGAGCAGTACTTC	CASSAGPGLGEQYF
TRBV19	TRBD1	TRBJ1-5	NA	TGTGCCAGTACCTCGACAGGGCCTAGCAATCAGCCCCAGCATTTT	CASTSTGPSNQPQHF
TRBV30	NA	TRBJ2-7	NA	TGTGCCTGGAGTGTATTGGACGAGCAGTACTTC	CAWSVLDEQYF